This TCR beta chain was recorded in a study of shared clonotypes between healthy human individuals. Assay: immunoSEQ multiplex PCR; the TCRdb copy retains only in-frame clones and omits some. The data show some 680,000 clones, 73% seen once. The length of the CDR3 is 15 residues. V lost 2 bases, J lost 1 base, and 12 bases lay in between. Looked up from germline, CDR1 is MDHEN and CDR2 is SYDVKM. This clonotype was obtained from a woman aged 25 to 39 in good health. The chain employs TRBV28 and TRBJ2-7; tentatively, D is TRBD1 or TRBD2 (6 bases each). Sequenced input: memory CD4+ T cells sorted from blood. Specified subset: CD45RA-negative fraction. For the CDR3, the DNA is TGTGCCAGCAGTTTAGGCGGGACATTATCCTACGAGCAGTACTTC. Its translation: CASSLGGTLSYEQYF.